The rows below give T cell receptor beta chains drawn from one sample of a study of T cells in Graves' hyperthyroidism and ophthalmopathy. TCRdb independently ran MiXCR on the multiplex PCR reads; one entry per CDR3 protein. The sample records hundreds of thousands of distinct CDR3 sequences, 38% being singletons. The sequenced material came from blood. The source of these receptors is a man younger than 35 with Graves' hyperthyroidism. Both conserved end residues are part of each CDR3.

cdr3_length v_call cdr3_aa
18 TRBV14 CASSQEAWTGRHQETQYF
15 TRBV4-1 CASSQGEISNGEAFF
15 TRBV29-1 CSVISVGRGRKTQYF
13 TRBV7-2 CASSQVRGGEQYF
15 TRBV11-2 CASSPWGQERTEAFF
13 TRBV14 CASGPGMNTEAFF
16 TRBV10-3 CAIFPAVKCSGNTIYF
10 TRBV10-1 CARTGQPQHF
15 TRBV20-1 CSANRALRGSYEQYF
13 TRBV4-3 CASSHLTGEPQHF
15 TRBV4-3 CASSQEALESYEQYF
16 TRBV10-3 CAISDPKDGNNQPQHF
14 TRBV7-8 CAGSIPGGRGEQYF
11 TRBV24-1 CATSDLNGYTF
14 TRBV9 CASSVEEGSDEQYF
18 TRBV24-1 CATSDSASAFFGANVLTF
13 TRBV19 CASSMDRDTEAFF
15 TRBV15 CATSRDRGAGTEAFF
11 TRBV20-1 CSAVRGGEAFF
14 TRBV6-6 CASSRPQGLLEAFF
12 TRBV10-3 CATGYRVQPQHF
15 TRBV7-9 CASSLRGQSNEKLFF
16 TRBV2 CASSEGVSSSGNTIYF
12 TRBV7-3 CALVWADQPQHF
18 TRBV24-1 CATSDPRASGRSSYEQYF
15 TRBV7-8 CASSHEDGYNQPQHF